This T cell receptor (beta chain) was recorded in a study of human T cells and chemical hapten exposure. The time point was: patch test 2, 6 weeks after DPC sensitization. The treatment is: therapeutic diphenylcyclopropenone sensitization with weekly scalp DPC. Only after blood had been drawn was each patch test applied. It was from unfractionated whole blood that total RNA was extracted. Broader study findings: Controls formed significantly fewer large CDR3 similarity clusters than expanded TCRs did.

As the library was built, unique molecular identifiers were attached to individual cDNA molecules. One entry per CDR3 protein, called by TCRdb with MiXCR from the RACE reads. The repertoire holds about 69,000 distinct CDR3 sequences, 10% to 13% seen once, with around 7% in the top ten. This clonotype was counted only a few times. What it recognizes is unknown. V lost 4 bases, J lost 7 bases, and 6 bases stayed unmatched. The CDR3 covers 14 residues. Germline CDR1 is SQVTM and CDR2 is ANQGSEA. The J gene is TRBJ2-1, the V gene TRBV29-1; 11 bases line up with TRBD2. The origin of this receptor is a woman in her 50s with alopecia areata. Some clones in this sample may be carry-over from other donors' samples. The sequencing here drew on whole blood, taken in connection with sensitization to the hapten diphenylcyclopropenone (DPC). CDR3 bases: TGCAGCGTTGGACTAGCGGGGTTCTTTAATGAGCAGTTCTTC. This sequence encodes CSVGLAGFFNEQFF.